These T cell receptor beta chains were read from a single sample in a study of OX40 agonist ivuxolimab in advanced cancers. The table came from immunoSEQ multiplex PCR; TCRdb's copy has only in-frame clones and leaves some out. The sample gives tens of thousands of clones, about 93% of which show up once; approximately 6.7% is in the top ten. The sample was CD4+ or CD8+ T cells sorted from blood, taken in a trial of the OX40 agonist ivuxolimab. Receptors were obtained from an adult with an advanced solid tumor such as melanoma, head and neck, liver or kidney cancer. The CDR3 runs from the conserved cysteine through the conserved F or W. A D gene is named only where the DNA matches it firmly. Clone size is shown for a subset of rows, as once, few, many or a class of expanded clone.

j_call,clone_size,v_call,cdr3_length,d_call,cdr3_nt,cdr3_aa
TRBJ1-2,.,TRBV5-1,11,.,TGCGCCAGCAGCCCGGGCGATGGCTACACCTTC,CASSPGDGYTF
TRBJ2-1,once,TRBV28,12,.,TGTGCCAGCAGTTTGGGTGGCAATGAGCAGTTCTTC,CASSLGGNEQFF
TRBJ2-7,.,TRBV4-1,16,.,TGCGCCAGCAGCCACCCAGCCGAGGCCAGCTCCTACGAGCAGTACTTC,CASSHPAEASSYEQYF
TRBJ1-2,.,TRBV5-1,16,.,TGCGCCAGCAGCTTGGGAAGGGGCCTGGCTAACTATGGCTACACCTTC,CASSLGRGLANYGYTF
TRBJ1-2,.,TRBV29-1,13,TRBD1,TGCAGCGCCCCTCAGGGACAGGGGGACGGCTACACCTTC,CSAPQGQGDGYTF
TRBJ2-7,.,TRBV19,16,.,TGTGCCAGTAGTATTGAAGACAGCACTTACTCCTACGAGCAGTACTTC,CASSIEDSTYSYEQYF
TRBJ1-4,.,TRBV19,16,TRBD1,TGTGCCAGTAGAGGAGCAGGGGGTTGGAAAGGTGAAAAACTGTTTTTT,CASRGAGGWKGEKLFF
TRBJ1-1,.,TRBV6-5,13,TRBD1,TGTGCCAGCAGTTCAGGGGGAGGGACTGAAGCTTTCTTT,CASSSGGGTEAFF
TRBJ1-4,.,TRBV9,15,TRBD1,TGTGCCAGCAGCCCCGACAGGGTTACTAATGAAAAACTGTTTTTT,CASSPDRVTNEKLFF
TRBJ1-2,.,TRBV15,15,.,TGTGCCACCAGCAGAGAGGCAGGGGTTAACTATGGCTACACCTTC,CATSREAGVNYGYTF
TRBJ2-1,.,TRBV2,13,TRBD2,TGTGCCGCCAAGACTAGCGGCAACAATGAGCAGTTCTTC,CAAKTSGNNEQFF
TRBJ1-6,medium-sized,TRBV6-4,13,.,TGTGCCAGCAGTGACAGGGATAATTCACCCCTCCACTTT,CASSDRDNSPLHF
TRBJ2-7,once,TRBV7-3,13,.,TGTGCCAGCAGCTTAAACGGGGCCTACGAGCAGTACTTC,CASSLNGAYEQYF
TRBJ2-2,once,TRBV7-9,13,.,TGTGCCAGCTCGACAGGTTTGACCGGGGAGCTGTTTTTT,CASSTGLTGELFF
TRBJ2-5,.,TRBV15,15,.,TGTGCCACCAGCACTTCAGGTGGTTACCAAGAGACCCAGTACTTC,CATSTSGGYQETQYF
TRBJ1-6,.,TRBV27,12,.,TGTGCCAGCCGACCCTATAATTCACCCCTCCACTTT,CASRPYNSPLHF
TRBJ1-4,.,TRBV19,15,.,TGTGCCAGTAGTATTGAGGGCCGGGTCGGTGAAAAACTGTTTTTT,CASSIEGRVGEKLFF
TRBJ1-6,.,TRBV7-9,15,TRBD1,TGTGCCAGCAGCCTCTGGACAGGGAATAATTCACCCCTCCACTTT,CASSLWTGNNSPLHF
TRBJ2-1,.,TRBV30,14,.,TGTGCCTGGAGCAAGGGTCTGGGGGATAATGAGCAGTTCTTC,CAWSKGLGDNEQFF
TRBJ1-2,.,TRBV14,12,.,TGTGCCAGCAGCCAACGGGCGGATGGCTACACCTTC,CASSQRADGYTF
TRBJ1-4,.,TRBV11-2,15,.,TGTGCCAGCAGCTTAGTGGGTGGGGCTGGTGAAAAACTGTTTTTT,CASSLVGGAGEKLFF
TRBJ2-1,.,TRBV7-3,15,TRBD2,TGTGCCAGCAGCTCTCTAGCGGGGCCGTACAATGAGCAGTTCTTC,CASSSLAGPYNEQFF
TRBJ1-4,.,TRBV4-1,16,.,TGCGCCAGCAGCCTCCTCCCCTGGGCCGGGGATGAAAAACTGTTTTTT,CASSLLPWAGDEKLFF
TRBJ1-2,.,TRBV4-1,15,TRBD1,TGCGCCAGCAGCCCGTCGGGACAGGGAATCTATGGCTACACCTTC,CASSPSGQGIYGYTF
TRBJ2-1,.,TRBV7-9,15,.,TGTGCCAGCAGCTTAGTGTTGGGCTCCTACAATGAGCAGTTCTTC,CASSLVLGSYNEQFF
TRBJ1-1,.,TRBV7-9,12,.,TGTGCCAGCAGCCATTCAGCTGATGAAGCTTTCTTT,CASSHSADEAFF
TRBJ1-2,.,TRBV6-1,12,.,TGTGCCAGCAGTGAAGGATCAGGGGGCTACACCTTC,CASSEGSGGYTF
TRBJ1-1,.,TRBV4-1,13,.,TGCGCCAGCAGCCAAGGGGGAAACAGTGAAGCTTTCTTT,CASSQGGNSEAFF
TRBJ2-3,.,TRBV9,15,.,TGTGCCAGCAGCGTAGGACGGCGGGGAACAGATACGCAGTATTTT,CASSVGRRGTDTQYF
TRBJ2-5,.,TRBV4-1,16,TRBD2,TGCGCCAGCAGCCAGGCTACTCGGGGGGGACGGGAGACCCAGTACTTC,CASSQATRGGRETQYF
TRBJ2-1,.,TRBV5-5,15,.,TGTGCCAGCAGCTTGAAGGCGCGCTATACCGATGAGCAGTTCTTC,CASSLKARYTDEQFF
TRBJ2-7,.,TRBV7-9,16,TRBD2,TGTGCCAGCAGCTTATTGGGTAGCGGGGACTCCTACGAGCAGTACTTC,CASSLLGSGDSYEQYF
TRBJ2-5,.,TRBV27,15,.,TGTGCCAGCAGTCCTCGGAGTTCCGAGGGCGAGACCCAGTACTTC,CASSPRSSEGETQYF
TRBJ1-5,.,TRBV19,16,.,TGTGCCAGTAGTATAGCATCGGGTTATGGCAATCAGCCCCAGCATTTT,CASSIASGYGNQPQHF
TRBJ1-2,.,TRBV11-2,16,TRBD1,TGTGCCAGCAGCTCGCTGGACAGGGAACTATATGTGGGCTACACCTTC,CASSSLDRELYVGYTF
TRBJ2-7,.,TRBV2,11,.,TGTGCCAGCAGTGCGGTTTACGAGCAGTACTTC,CASSAVYEQYF
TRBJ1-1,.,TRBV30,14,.,TGTGCCTGGTCTTGGGCCAGGGAAAGGGCTGAAGCTTTCTTT,CAWSWARERAEAFF
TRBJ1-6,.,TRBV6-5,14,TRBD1,TGTGCCAGCAGTCTTGACAGGGTTGATTCACCCCTCCACTTT,CASSLDRVDSPLHF
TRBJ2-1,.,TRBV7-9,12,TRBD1,TGTGCCAGCAGCCGGGACAGCTCCGAGCAGTTCTTC,CASSRDSSEQFF
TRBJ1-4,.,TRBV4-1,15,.,TGCGCCAGCAGCCAAGAGTTGGGGGGGAATGAAAAACTGTTTTTT,CASSQELGGNEKLFF
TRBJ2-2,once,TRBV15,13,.,TGTGCCACCAGCACACCACCCCCCGGGGAGCTGTTTTTT,CATSTPPPGELFF
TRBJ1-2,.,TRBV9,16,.,TGTGCCAGCAGCCCCGACGGGGCGGGGATGGACTATGGCTACACCTTC,CASSPDGAGMDYGYTF